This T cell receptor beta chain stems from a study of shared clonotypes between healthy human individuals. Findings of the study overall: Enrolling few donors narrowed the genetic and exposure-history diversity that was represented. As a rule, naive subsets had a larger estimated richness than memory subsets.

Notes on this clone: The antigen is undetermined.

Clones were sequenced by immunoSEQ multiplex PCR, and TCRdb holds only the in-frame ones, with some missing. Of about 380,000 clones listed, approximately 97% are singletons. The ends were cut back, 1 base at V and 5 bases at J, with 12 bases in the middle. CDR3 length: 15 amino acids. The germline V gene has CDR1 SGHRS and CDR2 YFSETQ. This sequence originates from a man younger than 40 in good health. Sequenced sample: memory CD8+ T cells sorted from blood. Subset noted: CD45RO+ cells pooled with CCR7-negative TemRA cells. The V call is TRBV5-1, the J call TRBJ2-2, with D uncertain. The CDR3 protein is CASSLRQAGTGELFF. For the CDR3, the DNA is TGCGCCAGCAGCTTGCGGCAGGCAGGAACCGGGGAGCTGTTTTTT. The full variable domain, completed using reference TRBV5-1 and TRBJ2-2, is KAGVTQTPRYLIKTRGQQVTLSCSPISGHRSVSWYQQTPGQGLQFLFEYFSETQRNKGNFPGRFSGRQFSNSRSEMNVSTLELGDSALYLCASSLRQAGTGELFFGEGSRLTVL.